These 32 T cell receptor beta chains originate from one sample sequenced in a study of blood T cell repertoires in COVID-19. This table comes from immunoSEQ multiplex PCR, and its TCRdb copy is limited to in-frame clones, with some not included. The data show around 97,000 clones, roughly 87% seen once. The sequenced sample was peripheral blood. These receptors were obtained from a human donor in a cohort sampled during active COVID-19.

This rearrangement joins TRBV5-5 to TRBJ2-1; 7 positions match TRBD1. CDR3 length: 15 amino acids. Germline V gene data show CDR1 as SGHKS and CDR2 as YYEKEE (reference sequence). V lost 4 bases to trimming and J lost 0 bases; unmatched junction nucleotides: 4. CDR3 loop: CASSLTGSSYNEQFF. In nucleotides, the CDR3 is TGTGCCAGCAGCCTGACAGGGAGCTCCTACAATGAGCAGTTCTTC.

The J gene is TRBJ2-7, the V gene TRBV12-5, with 8 bases aligning to TRBD1. The CDR3 has 16 residues. Trimming took 2 bases from V and 0 from J; bases not matched to a gene: 6. CDR1 and CDR2 from the germline V gene are LGHNT and FRNRAP. CDR3 sequence reads: CASGLSRGRGSYEQYF. CDR3 in DNA: TGTGCTAGTGGTTTGAGCAGGGGGCGAGGCTCCTACGAGCAGTACTTC.

The rearrangement joins TRBV19 to TRBJ2-3; 8 bases are a match to TRBD2. Per germline, CDR1 LNHDA and CDR2 SQIVND (reference sequence). The CDR3 runs 16 residues. Trimming cost V 4 bases and J 4 bases; bases outside gene matches: 10. The CDR3: CASSTPAGGPADTQYF. The CDR3 DNA reads as TGTGCCAGTAGTACTCCGGCGGGGGGCCCCGCAGATACGCAGTATTTT.

V is TRBV5-1 and J is TRBJ2-2, with D possibly TRBD2 on 6 matching bases. Trimming stripped 0 bases from V and 6 bases from J, with 18 bases between. CDR1 is SGHRS, CDR2 YFSETQ, per germline. CDR3 size: 17 residues. The CDR3 here is CASSLAGVGGTAGELFF. The CDR3 DNA is TGCGCCAGCAGCTTGGCGGGGGTTGGTGGTACTGCCGGGGAGCTGTTTTTT.

This chain joins TRBV2 and TRBJ1-6; 7 bases match TRBD1. Germline loops: CDR1 SNHLY, CDR2 FYNNEI. CDR3 size: 16 residues. V gave up 4 bases and J gave up 0 bases; unmatched junction bases: 3. CDR3 DNA sequence: TGTGCCAGCAGTGGACAGGGCAGCTCCTATAATTCACCCCTCCACTTT. It codes for CASSGQGSSYNSPLHF. Full variable domain (rest looked up from reference TRBV2 and TRBJ1-6): EPEVTQTPSHQVTQMGQEVILRCVPISNHLYFYWYRQILGQKVEFLVSFYNNEISEKSEIFDDQFSVERPDGSNFTLKIRSTKLEDSAMYFCASSGQGSSYNSPLHFGNGTRLTVT.

On this clone itself: One end of the junction fails to match germline, which may point to a read error. The chain joins TRBV6-5 to TRBJ2-2, with 10 bases lining up with TRBD2. Germline CDR1 is MNHEY and CDR2 is SVGAGI. There are 15 residues in the CDR3. The CDR3 loop reads CASTMASGSSGEPFF. The CDR3 region has the DNA TGTGCCAGCACTATGGCTAGCGGGAGTTCCGGGGAGCCGTTTTTT.

The chain has TRBV4-1 and TRBJ2-5; 9 bases align to TRBD1. Germline trimming cut 4 bases from V and 4 bases from J; bases unmatched to any gene: 10. Germline V gives CDR1 MGHRA, CDR2 YSYEKL. The CDR3 consists of 16 residues. CDR3 sequence reads: CASSPGQGISSETQYF. For the CDR3, the DNA is TGCGCCAGCAGCCCCGGACAGGGGATATCTTCAGAGACCCAGTACTTC.

The chain employs TRBV7-9 and TRBJ2-1; 11 nucleotides match TRBD2. The V gene's germline CDR1 is SEHNR and CDR2 FQNEAQ (reference sequence). CDR3 length equals 16 residues. The ends lost 4 bases at V and 6 bases at J; junction bases unmatched: 8. As DNA, the CDR3 is TGTGCCAGCAGCTCAACTCCTAGCGGGGGGACCAATGAGCAGTTCTTC. It specifies CASSSTPSGGTNEQFF.

The chain carries TRBV28 and TRBJ1-2; possible D gene TRBD1, 6 bases. V was trimmed by 4 bases and J by 7 bases, leaving 13 bases between them. The germline CDR1 and CDR2 sequences are MDHEN and SYDVKM. This CDR3 contains 13 residues. The CDR3 nucleotides are TGTGCCAGCAGTTCCCCCTACAGGGTTGGCTACACCTTC. It codes for CASSSPYRVGYTF.

The genes are TRBV7-2 and TRBJ2-7; 9 bases line up with TRBD2. The CDR3 extends over 17 amino acids. Losses at the gene ends were 1 base for V and 0 bases for J; bases not matched to a gene: 7. The germline gives CDR1 SGHTA, CDR2 FQGNSA. Here the CDR3 reads CASSLGGGGQSSYEQYF. The DNA for the CDR3 is TGTGCCAGCAGCTTAGGCGGGGGGGGACAGAGCTCCTACGAGCAGTACTTC.

The chain is built from TRBV11-2 and TRBJ2-1, with 12 bases fitting TRBD1. Germline loops: CDR1 SGHAT, CDR2 FQNNGV. Trimming cost V 6 bases and J 6 bases; bases outside gene matches: 6. CDR3 size: 15 residues. CDR3 residues: CASRGDRGQFNEQFF. The CDR3 DNA sequence: TGTGCCAGCAGGGGGGACAGGGGGCAATTCAATGAGCAGTTCTTC.

The chain carries TRBV2 and TRBJ2-1; 7 bases match TRBD1. CDR1 SNHLY and CDR2 FYNNEI come from the germline V gene. Trimming took 4 bases from V and 7 from J; bases not matched to a gene: 10. The CDR3 covers 15 residues. The CDR3 protein is CASSAAGTATNEQFF. The CDR3 region has the DNA TGTGCCAGCAGTGCAGCCGGGACAGCGACGAATGAGCAGTTCTTC.

V usage is TRBV29-1 and J usage is TRBJ2-5, with 15 bases matching TRBD2. Germline loops: CDR1 SQVTM, CDR2 ANQGSEA. J lost 5 bases, V lost 0 bases, and 4 bases had no gene match. The CDR3 totals 16 residues. This CDR3 reads CSVEDRTSGGAETQYF. The CDR3 nucleotides read TGCAGCGTTGAAGATCGGACTAGCGGGGGGGCTGAGACCCAGTACTTC.

V and J are TRBV28 and TRBJ2-7; TRBD1 matches at 7 bases. The CDR3 is made up of 15 amino acids. Germline CDR1 is MDHEN and CDR2 is SYDVKM. Germline trimming cut 7 bases from V and 4 bases from J; bases unmatched to any gene: 13. In nucleotides, the CDR3 is TGTGCCAGCACCGGCCCGGGACAGCTAGGGTACGAGCAGTACTTC. Translated, it gives CASTGPGQLGYEQYF.

The chain combines TRBV28 with TRBJ1-2; possible D gene TRBD1, 6 bases. V shed 3 bases and J shed 9 bases, with 11 bases lying between them. Germline V lookup: CDR1 MDHEN, CDR2 SYDVKM. The CDR3 contains 12 residues. CDR3 nucleotide sequence: TGTGCCAGCAGTTTGGGGGCGAGGAGCTACACCTTC. This translates into CASSLGARSYTF.

This clone was seen just once. The chain couples TRBV5-6 to TRBJ1-2; D may be TRBD1 (5 bases). With 0 bases removed from V and 3 bases from J, the gap between germline ends came to 6 bases. The CDR3 is 13 amino acids. Per the germline V gene, CDR1 is SGHDT and CDR2 is YYEEEE. The CDR3 region is CASSLGQYYGYTF. CDR3 nucleotides: TGTGCCAGCAGCTTGGGACAGTACTATGGCTACACCTTC.

This clone was detected once. The chain couples TRBV3-1 (or the pseudogene TRBV3-2) to TRBJ1-2; 11 bases align to TRBD1. The CDR3 is 16 amino acids. Germline assignment: CDR1 LGHDT and CDR2 YNNKEL (reference sequence). V lost 3 bases to trimming and J lost 8 bases; unmatched junction nucleotides: 11. CDR3 amino acids: CASSQRVGQGARGYTF. The CDR3 DNA is TGTGCCAGCAGCCAGAGAGTCGGACAGGGGGCACGGGGCTACACCTTC.

The chain employs TRBV27 and TRBJ1-4; D might be TRBD1 (6 bases). Deletions cut 5 bases from V and 10 bases from J, with 14 bases between. There are 13 residues in the CDR3. Germline V gene sequence: CDR1 MNHEY, CDR2 SMNVEV (reference sequence). CDR3 sequence: CASSGTLRGKLFF. CDR3 DNA sequence: TGTGCCAGCAGTGGGACATTGAGGGGAAAACTGTTTTTT.

CDR3 sequence (DNA): TGTGCCAGCAGCTTAACACAGGGGATGAACACTGAAGCTTTCTTT. This sequence encodes CASSLTQGMNTEAFF. V is TRBV7-9 and J is TRBJ1-1, with 7 bases fitting TRBD1. Germline-derived CDR1 and CDR2 are SEHNR and FQNEAQ (reference sequence). J lost 0 bases, V lost 2 bases, and 3 bases had no gene match. This CDR3 contains 15 residues.

The CDR3 coding sequence is TGTGCCACCAGTGACCGGACAGGACAAGAGACCCAGTACTTC. Its translation: CATSDRTGQETQYF. The chain couples TRBV24-1 to TRBJ2-5, with TRBD1 matching 7 bases. Trimming cost V 4 bases and J 2 bases; bases outside gene matches: 3. The CDR3 spans 14 residues. Germline V lookup: CDR1 KGHDR, CDR2 SFDVKD.

The chain is built from TRBV18 and TRBJ1-2, with TRBD1 as a possible D gene (6 bases). Looked up from germline, CDR1 is KGHSH and CDR2 is LQKENI. The CDR3 is made up of 15 amino acids. Trimming removed 2 bases at V and 2 bases at J, with 12 bases between. CDR3 DNA: TGTGCCAGCTCACCAGTGGTGGGGGCGAACTATGGCTACACCTTC. Its translation: CASSPVVGANYGYTF.

V and J are TRBV7-3 and TRBJ1-1, with D uncertain. The ends were cut back, 5 bases at V and 5 bases at J, with 21 bases in the middle. The CDR3 spans 16 residues. Germline V lookup: CDR1 SGHTA, CDR2 FQGTGA. In nucleotides, the CDR3 is TGTGCCAGCAGCCCCGCCCACCTGGAGGGTAGTACTGAAGCTTTCTTT. Translated: CASSPAHLEGSTEAFF.

The chain recombines TRBV5-4 with TRBJ1-2; D unclear. The germline CDR1 and CDR2 sequences are SGHNT and YYREEE (reference sequence). This CDR3 contains 14 residues. V shed 0 bases and J shed 2 bases, with 8 bases lying between them. Here the CDR3 reads CASSLDPGNYGYTF. The DNA for the CDR3 is TGTGCCAGCAGCTTGGACCCGGGGAACTATGGCTACACCTTC.

The chain couples TRBV27 to TRBJ1-6; no clear D. Germline V gene sequence: CDR1 MNHEY, CDR2 SMNVEV (reference sequence). The V end lost 8 bases, the J end lost 6 bases, and 23 bases lay between the germline ends. This CDR3 is 17 amino acids long. DNA of the CDR3: TGTGCCAGCCGGCCGACGGCGGGCAGCGCCCCTAATTCACCCCTCCACTTT. This sequence encodes CASRPTAGSAPNSPLHF.

This chain connects TRBV6-4 to TRBJ2-1; the match to TRBD2 covers 12 bases. The junction had 0 bases not matched to a gene; V was cut back by 0 bases and J by 6 bases. The CDR3 contains 15 residues. Germline V gene data show CDR1 as MRHNA and CDR2 as SNTAGT. DNA for the CDR3: TGTGCCAGCAGTGACTCGACTAGCGGGAGCAATGAGCAGTTCTTC. Encoded protein: CASSDSTSGSNEQFF.

The V gene is TRBV18, the J gene TRBJ1-6; TRBD1 aligns across 8 bases. CDR1 is KGHSH, CDR2 LQKENI, per germline. The CDR3 loop spans 15 amino acids. V shed 2 bases and J 5 bases; nucleotides not matched to a gene: 2. The CDR3 DNA sequence: TGTGCCAGCTCACCAGTGGACAGGGATAATTCACCCCTCCACTTT. Translated, it gives CASSPVDRDNSPLHF.

This clone was seen only a few times. Distinct nucleotide sequences in the sample also encode this CDR3. The chain recombines TRBV15 with TRBJ2-7; 9 bases align to TRBD1. Germline values: CDR1 LNHNV, CDR2 YYDKDF (reference sequence). V trimming: 0 bases; J trimming: 0 bases; junction bases outside the gene matches: 0. CDR3 length equals 15 residues. CDR3 bases: TGTGCCACCAGCAGAGAGACAGGGGGCTCCTACGAGCAGTACTTC. Translation: CATSRETGGSYEQYF.

The chain couples TRBV5-6 to TRBJ1-2; maybe TRBD1 (5 bases). Trimming cost V 1 base and J 8 bases, with 18 bases left between them. CDR3 length: 15 residues. In germline, CDR1 is SGHDT, CDR2 YYEEEE. The CDR3 nucleotides are TGTGCCAGCAGCTTGTGGGTCCAGGGAACGTGGGGCTACACCTTC. Amino acids: CASSLWVQGTWGYTF.

The J gene is TRBJ2-7, the V gene TRBV10-3, with 10 positions matching TRBD1. Germline CDR1 reads ENHRY; CDR2 reads SYGVKD. With 10 bases clipped from V and 2 bases from J, the junction kept 5 bases outside the gene matches. The CDR3 is 13 residues long. CDR3 DNA: TGTGCCACCTGGGGGACAGGGGCCTACGAGCAGTACTTC. This translates into CATWGTGAYEQYF.

The CDR3 region has the DNA TGTGCCAGTAGTGCCCCGGGACAGGCTTACGAGCAGTACTTC. This encodes CASSAPGQAYEQYF. V usage is TRBV19 and J usage is TRBJ2-7, with 8 bases lining up with TRBD1. The V gene end was trimmed by 5 bases and the J gene end by 4 bases; junction bases not matched to a gene: 7. The CDR3 is 14 residues long. Germline CDR1 reads LNHDA; CDR2 reads SQIVND (reference sequence).

This clone qualifies as large. V usage is TRBV27 and J usage is TRBJ2-1; D is ambiguous. CDR3 length: 14 amino acids. From germline, CDR1 is MNHEY and CDR2 SMNVEV (reference sequence). Trimming took 8 bases from V and 0 from J, leaving 11 bases between them. CDR3 protein: CASGGGSSYNEQFF. The CDR3 region has the DNA TGTGCCAGCGGCGGCGGAAGCTCCTACAATGAGCAGTTCTTC.

The chain uses TRBV24-1 and TRBJ2-4; weak D call: TRBD2 (6 bases). CDR3 length: 13 residues. The V gene's germline CDR1 is KGHDR and CDR2 SFDVKD. With 7 bases removed from V and 3 bases from J, the gap between germline ends came to 9 bases. CDR3 DNA sequence: TGTGCCACCAGCGGAGGGTTCAAAAACATTCAGTACTTC. Protein sequence: CATSGGFKNIQYF.